This entry lists 6 T cell receptor beta chains sequenced from one sample in a study of beta chain features in type 1 diabetes. Broader study findings: All four CD4+ subsets of Type 1 diabetes patients contained TCRB CDR3s that were moderately but significantly shorter.

Their antigens are not known. The authors reverse transcribed all of the isolated RNA, so sequencing captured expressed TCRB transcripts. The protocol was immunoSEQ multiplex PCR, while the TCRdb copy is restricted to in-frame clones and leaves out a portion. The sample has some 350,000 clones; around 9.6% are singletons. The sample comprised central memory CD4+ T cells from blood. The receptors were sampled from a man aged 30 to 39 with type 1 diabetes.

The rearrangement joins TRBV27 to TRBJ2-5, with 13 bases matching TRBD2. This CDR3 contains 15 residues. Germline loops: CDR1 MNHEY, CDR2 SMNVEV (reference sequence). The J segment lost 2 bases and the V segment lost 6 bases, leaving 3 bases of the junction unmatched. This chain's CDR3 is CASSGTSGAQETQYF. The CDR3 coding sequence is TGTGCCAGCAGCGGGACTAGCGGGGCACAAGAGACCCAGTACTTC.

The chain employs TRBV7-2 and TRBJ2-3; maybe TRBD1 (6 bases). Per germline, CDR1 SGHTA and CDR2 FQGNSA. The CDR3 is 15 residues long. The germline V and J ends were trimmed by 5 bases and 5 bases, with 17 bases remaining between them. In nucleotides, the CDR3 is TGTGCCAGCAGCGAGGGCCAGGGGCGCAGAGATACGCAGTATTTT. This gives the protein CASSEGQGRRDTQYF.

The V gene is TRBV6-5, the J gene TRBJ2-3, with a weak D call TRBD2 (5 bases). There are 15 residues in the CDR3. Between the trimmed V and J ends, which lost 2 bases and 2 bases, there was a span of 11 bases. Looked up from germline, CDR1 is MNHEY and CDR2 is SVGAGI. This CDR3 is CASSYGSSLTDTQYF. The CDR3 DNA reads TGTGCCAGCAGTTACGGGAGTTCCCTCACAGATACGCAGTATTTT.

This clone was detected only a few times. The rearrangement uses TRBV7-2 and TRBJ2-7; tentatively, D is TRBD1 (6 bases). This CDR3 comprises 15 residues. CDR1 is SGHTA and CDR2 is FQGNSA in the germline V gene. Trimming shortened V by 4 bases and J by 0 bases, and 13 bases separated the two germline ends. For the CDR3, the DNA is TGTGCCAGCAGCTATCCGGGACACAGCTCCTACGAGCAGTACTTC. Amino acids: CASSYPGHSSYEQYF.

This clone showed up just a few times. The chain employs TRBV6-5 and TRBJ2-3; D not certain. Trimming pared 4 bases from V and 2 bases from J, leaving 7 bases between. The germline V gene has CDR1 MNHEY and CDR2 SVGAGI. The CDR3 has 13 amino acids. The CDR3 protein is CASSFDTTDTQYF. The CDR3 bases are TGTGCCAGCAGTTTCGATACCACAGATACGCAGTATTTT.

As concerns this clone: Other DNA sequences in this sample translate to the same CDR3. The chain recombines TRBV11-2 with TRBJ1-5, with D possibly being TRBD1 (5 bases). The CDR3 loop spans 16 amino acids. The V end lost 0 bases, the J end lost 1 base, and 10 bases lay between the germline ends. Germline V gene data show CDR1 as SGHAT and CDR2 as FQNNGV. This chain's CDR3 is CASSLDGGISNQPQHF. In nucleotides, the CDR3 is TGTGCCAGCAGCTTAGATGGGGGGATCAGCAATCAGCCCCAGCATTTT.